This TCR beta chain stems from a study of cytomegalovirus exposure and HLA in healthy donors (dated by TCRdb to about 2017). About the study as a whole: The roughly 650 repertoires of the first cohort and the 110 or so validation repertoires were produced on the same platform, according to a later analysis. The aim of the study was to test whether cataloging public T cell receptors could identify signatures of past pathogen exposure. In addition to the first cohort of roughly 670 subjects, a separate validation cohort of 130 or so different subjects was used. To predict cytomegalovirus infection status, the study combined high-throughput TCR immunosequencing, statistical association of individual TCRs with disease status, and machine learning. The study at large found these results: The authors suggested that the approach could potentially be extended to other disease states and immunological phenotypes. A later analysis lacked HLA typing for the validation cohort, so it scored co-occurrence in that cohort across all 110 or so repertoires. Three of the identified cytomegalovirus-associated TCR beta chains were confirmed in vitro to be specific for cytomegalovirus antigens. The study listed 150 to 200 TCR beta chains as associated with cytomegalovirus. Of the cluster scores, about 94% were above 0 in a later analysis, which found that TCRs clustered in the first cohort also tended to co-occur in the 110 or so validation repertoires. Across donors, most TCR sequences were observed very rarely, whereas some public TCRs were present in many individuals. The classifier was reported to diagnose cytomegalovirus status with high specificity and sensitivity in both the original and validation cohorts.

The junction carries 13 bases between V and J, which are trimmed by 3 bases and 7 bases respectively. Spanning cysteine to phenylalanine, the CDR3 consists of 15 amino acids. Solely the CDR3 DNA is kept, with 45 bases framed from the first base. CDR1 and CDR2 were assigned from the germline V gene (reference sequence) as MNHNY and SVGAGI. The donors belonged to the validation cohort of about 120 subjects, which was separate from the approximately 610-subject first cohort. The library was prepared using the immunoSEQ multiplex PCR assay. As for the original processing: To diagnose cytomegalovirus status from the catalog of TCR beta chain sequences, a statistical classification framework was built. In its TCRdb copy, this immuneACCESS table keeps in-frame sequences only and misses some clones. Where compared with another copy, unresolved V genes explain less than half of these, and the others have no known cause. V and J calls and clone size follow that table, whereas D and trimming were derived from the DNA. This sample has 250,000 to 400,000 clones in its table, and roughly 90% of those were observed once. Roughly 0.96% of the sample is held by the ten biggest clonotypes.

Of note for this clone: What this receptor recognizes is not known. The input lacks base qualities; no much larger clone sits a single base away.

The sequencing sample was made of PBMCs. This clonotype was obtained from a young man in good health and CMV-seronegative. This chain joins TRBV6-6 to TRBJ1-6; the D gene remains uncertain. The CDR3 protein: CASSYREVWNSPLHF. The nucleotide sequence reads TGTGCCAGCAGTTATAGAGAAGTATGGAATTCACCCCTCCACTTT.